These 26 T cell receptor beta chains were all obtained from the same sample, sequenced in a study of blood T cell repertoires in COVID-19. Data came from immunoSEQ multiplex PCR; TCRdb stores just in-frame clones and leaves some out. Here the sample spans around 230,000 clones, 70% to 85% being singletons. The sample consisted of peripheral blood. These receptors were obtained from a man aged 35 to 55 who had recovered from COVID-19.

The chain combines TRBV6-6 with TRBJ2-4; possible D gene TRBD2, 5 bases. V lost 6 bases and J lost 8, with 17 bases in between. The germline V gene encodes CDR1 MNHNY and CDR2 SVGAGI (reference sequence). CDR3 size: 14 residues. CDR3 sequence (DNA): TGTGCCAGCAGCTTAGCGCAGGAGGTGTACATTCAGTACTTC. It codes for CASSLAQEVYIQYF.

This clone was counted between two and nine times. The genes are TRBV4-1 and TRBJ1-3; maybe TRBD1 (5 bases). CDR1 and CDR2 from the germline V gene are MGHRA and YSYEKL. This CDR3 is built from 15 residues. The V and J ends lost 4 bases and 5 bases respectively, with 15 bases between them. DNA for the CDR3: TGCGCCAGCAGCCCCGGGTGGGGCAGAAGAAACACCATATATTTT. Its protein product is CASSPGWGRRNTIYF.

This clone was observed a few times. The gene calls are TRBV19 and TRBJ1-2, with D possibly matching TRBD1 (6 bases). CDR1 LNHDA and CDR2 SQIVND come from the germline V gene (reference sequence). Trimming took off 1 base at V and 6 bases at J, with 21 bases between the two ends. CDR3 length equals 17 residues. The CDR3 DNA sequence: TGTGCCAGTAGTATAGTATTTTTTGGGCAGGGGAACAATGGCTACACCTTC. Its translation is CASSIVFFGQGNNGYTF.

This clone occurred once. In nucleotides, the CDR3 is TGTGCCAGCAGCGCCCGTAGGGGGACAGCATTCTACGAGCAGTACTTC. As protein: CASSARRGTAFYEQYF. The chain couples TRBV11-2 to TRBJ2-7; TRBD1 aligns across 7 bases. CDR1 and CDR2 from the germline V gene are SGHAT and FQNNGV. This CDR3 is 16 amino acids long. V trimming: 5 bases; J trimming: 3 bases; junction bases outside the gene matches: 13. Complete variable domain (other parts from reference TRBV11-2 and TRBJ2-7): EAGVAQSPRYKIIEKRQSVAFWCNPISGHATLYWYQQILGQGPKLLIQFQNNGVVDDSQLPKDRFSAERLKGVDSTLKIQPAKLEDSAVYLCASSARRGTAFYEQYFGPGTRLTVT.

V is TRBV7-2 and J is TRBJ2-1, with TRBD1 identical over 8 bases. There are 16 residues in the CDR3. V shed 0 bases, J shed 5 bases, and the junction held 6 bases outside the gene matches. Germline CDR1 reads SGHTA; CDR2 reads FQGNSA. The CDR3 protein is CASSLAPGQGHNEQFF. The CDR3 nucleotides read TGTGCCAGCAGCTTAGCACCCGGACAGGGTCACAATGAGCAGTTCTTC.

The V call is TRBV5-1, the J call TRBJ2-1; TRBD1 agrees at 9 bases. With 4 bases clipped from V and 2 bases from J, the junction kept 16 bases outside the gene matches. CDR3 size: 19 residues. Per the germline V gene, CDR1 is SGHRS and CDR2 is YFSETQ. CDR3 in amino acids: CASSPYLSGTGLPYNEQFF. CDR3 sequence (DNA): TGCGCCAGCAGCCCATATCTCTCGGGGACAGGGCTGCCCTACAATGAGCAGTTCTTC.

The V and J genes are TRBV9 and TRBJ2-7, with TRBD2 as a possible D gene (6 bases). Per the germline V gene, CDR1 is SGDLS and CDR2 is YYNGEE. Trimming shortened V by 3 bases and J by 4 bases, and 11 bases separated the two germline ends. CDR3 size: 13 residues. The chain's CDR3 is CASSGGLAYEQYF. Here the CDR3 DNA reads TGTGCCAGCAGCGGGGGACTCGCGTACGAGCAGTACTTC.

The chain recombines TRBV19 with TRBJ2-1; TRBD2 aligns across 9 bases. The CDR3 is 15 amino acids. V dropped 5 bases and J dropped 2; count of bases not matched to a gene: 4. CDR1 and CDR2 (germline): LNHDA, SQIVND (reference sequence). This CDR3 is CASSRTSDPYNEQFF. In DNA, the CDR3 is TGTGCCAGTAGTCGGACTAGCGACCCCTACAATGAGCAGTTCTTC.

The gene calls are TRBV4-1 and TRBJ2-5; 8 positions match TRBD2. Unmatched junction bases numbered 7, after V lost 5 bases and J lost 2 bases. This CDR3 is built from 15 residues. From germline, CDR1 is MGHRA and CDR2 YSYEKL. The CDR3 nucleotides read TGCGCCAGCAGCGGAAGCGGGGGACTTCAAGAGACCCAGTACTTC. Its translation is CASSGSGGLQETQYF.

The gene calls are TRBV7-6 and TRBJ2-7, with 8 bases aligning to TRBD1. Germline trimming cut 5 bases from V and 0 bases from J; bases unmatched to any gene: 6. The germline gives CDR1 SGHVS, CDR2 FNYEAQ. CDR3 size: 15 residues. The CDR3: CASSNGQGSSYEQYF. CDR3 sequence (DNA): TGTGCCAGCAGCAACGGACAGGGAAGCTCCTACGAGCAGTACTTC.

The chain recombines TRBV10-3 with TRBJ2-7; possible D gene TRBD1, 5 bases. Germline V lookup: CDR1 ENHRY, CDR2 SYGVKD. The CDR3 contains 15 residues. Between the trimmed V and J ends, which lost 4 bases and 2 bases, there was a span of 15 bases. CDR3 amino acids: CAISGQGKTPYEQYF. The CDR3, as DNA: TGTGCCATCAGTGGCCAGGGAAAAACTCCCTACGAGCAGTACTTC.

This chain uses TRBV4-3 with TRBJ2-3, with 10 bases identical to TRBD2. The CDR3 has 18 amino acids. The germline V gene has CDR1 LGHNA and CDR2 YSLEER. V shed 3 bases, J shed 4 bases, and the junction held 13 bases outside the gene matches. CDR3 in amino acids: CASSQSLGVSGRSDTQYF. DNA for the CDR3: TGCGCCAGCAGCCAGTCTCTGGGTGTTAGCGGGAGGTCAGATACGCAGTATTTT.

This rearrangement joins TRBV2 to TRBJ1-1, with TRBD1 identical over 7 bases. Trimming took 4 bases from V and 1 from J; bases not matched to a gene: 9. The CDR3 consists of 16 residues. CDR1 and CDR2 (germline): SNHLY, FYNNEI. The CDR3 is CASSAPPGQPNTEAFF. In DNA form, the CDR3 reads TGTGCCAGCAGTGCACCTCCGGGACAGCCGAACACTGAAGCTTTCTTT.

The rearrangement joins TRBV19 to TRBJ2-5; TRBD2 agrees at 14 bases. V lost 2 bases and J lost 5; bases outside the gene matches: 7. The CDR3 is 17 residues long. Germline-derived CDR1 and CDR2 are LNHDA and SQIVND (reference sequence). The CDR3 nucleotides are TGTGCCAGTAGTATATTGGGGACTAGCGGGAGTGGGGAGACCCAGTACTTC. This sequence encodes CASSILGTSGSGETQYF.

The V and J genes are TRBV10-1 and TRBJ1-1; 8 bases fit TRBD1. The CDR3 totals 14 residues. The trim removed 3 bases at V and 5 bases at J, leaving 5 bases unmatched. Germline loops: CDR1 WNHNN, CDR2 SYGVQD (reference sequence). CDR3: CASSETTGGTEAFF. As DNA, the CDR3 is TGCGCCAGCAGTGAAACTACAGGGGGGACTGAAGCTTTCTTT.

This clone was seen more than once but under ten times. The chain couples TRBV27 to TRBJ1-6, with TRBD1 as a possible D gene (5 bases). The germline V gene has CDR1 MNHEY and CDR2 SMNVEV (reference sequence). V shed 0 bases and J shed 0 bases, with 9 bases lying between them. The CDR3 is 17 amino acids. DNA for the CDR3: TGTGCCAGCAGTTTATCGCTGGGGGGCTCCTATAATTCACCCCTCCACTTT. Amino acids: CASSLSLGGSYNSPLHF.

The chain is built from TRBV11-3 and TRBJ1-1, with D perhaps TRBD1 (5 bases). V lost 2 bases, J lost 2 bases, and 12 bases lay in between. The germline CDR1 and CDR2 sequences are SGHNT and YENEEA. The CDR3 spans 15 residues. The CDR3 nucleotides are TGTGCCAGCAGCTTACGAGTTGGGGCCAACACTGAAGCTTTCTTT. Its protein product is CASSLRVGANTEAFF.

The V call is TRBV28, the J call TRBJ2-7; TRBD1 agrees at 9 bases. The CDR3 loop spans 15 amino acids. V gave up 5 bases and J gave up 1 base; unmatched junction bases: 6. Germline V lookup: CDR1 MDHEN, CDR2 SYDVKM. The CDR3 DNA sequence: TGTGCCAGCAGTGTTACCGGGACAGGGTCCTACGAGCAGTACTTC. Amino acid sequence: CASSVTGTGSYEQYF.

V gene TRBV7-8 combines with J gene TRBJ2-3; 7 positions agree with TRBD2. Germline V gene data show CDR1 as SGHVS and CDR2 as FQNEAQ. This CDR3 has 15 residues. The V segment lost 1 base and the J segment 3 bases; nucleotides outside the gene matches: 4. CDR3 in DNA: TGTGCCAGCAGCTTAGTAGGACTAGTAACAGATACGCAGTATTTT. This sequence encodes CASSLVGLVTDTQYF.

The sample holds many counts of this clone. This chain joins TRBV12-5 and TRBJ1-4, with D perhaps TRBD1 (5 bases). The CDR3 covers 14 residues. Trimming removed 6 bases from V and 8 bases from J, with 16 bases in between. Germline V gene data show CDR1 as LGHNT and CDR2 as FRNRAP. The CDR3 nucleotides are TGTGCTAGTGGCCTGGGGGGGGATGGAGAAAAACTGTTTTTT. The encoded protein is CASGLGGDGEKLFF.

As DNA, the CDR3 is TGTGCCAGCAGCTTCCTAGCGTCTAGGGTTAATGAGCAGTTCTTC. It codes for CASSFLASRVNEQFF. The chain joins TRBV7-2 to TRBJ2-1, with D perhaps matching TRBD2 (6 bases). The germline V gene has CDR1 SGHTA and CDR2 FQGNSA. CDR3 length: 15 residues. V lost 3 bases and J 7 bases, leaving 16 bases between the germline ends.

The chain links TRBV5-4 to TRBJ1-4; D possibly corresponds to TRBD1 (5 bases). Germline CDR1 is SGHNT and CDR2 is YYREEE (reference sequence). The CDR3 has 14 residues. V dropped 10 bases and J dropped 4 bases, with 17 bases sitting between them. CDR3 sequence (DNA): TGTGCCGCTTCACGGCGGGGCATTAATGAAAAACTGTTTTTT. Translating gives CAASRRGINEKLFF. The whole variable domain, filled in from reference TRBV5-4 and TRBJ1-4, reads ETGVTQSPTHLIKTRGQQVTLRCSSQSGHNTVSWYQQALGQGPQFIFQYYREEENGRGNFPPRFSGLQFPNYSSELNVNALELDDSALYLCAASRRGINEKLFFGSGTQLSVL.

CDR3 sequence: CASSRDHGSGRAGDTQYF. CDR3 bases: TGCGCCAGCAGCCGGGATCATGGTAGCGGGAGGGCCGGGGATACGCAGTATTTT. The rearrangement links TRBV5-1 to TRBJ2-3; 11 bases agree with TRBD2. The CDR3 length is 18 residues. Germline V CDR1 and CDR2: SGHRS, YFSETQ. After removal of 4 bases from V and 6 bases from J, the junction contained 16 bases not matched to a gene.

The chain combines TRBV9 with TRBJ2-7; 7 bases fit TRBD1. V gave up 4 bases and J gave up 5 bases; unmatched junction bases: 9. Germline CDR1 is SGDLS and CDR2 is YYNGEE. CDR3 size: 14 residues. CDR3 amino acids: CASSPRQGLDEQYF. In DNA, the CDR3 is TGTGCCAGCAGCCCACGACAGGGTTTGGACGAGCAGTACTTC.

This chain joins TRBV30 and TRBJ2-6, with D unclear. Germline V CDR1 and CDR2: GTSNPN, SVGIG (reference sequence). Trimming pared 3 bases from V and 0 bases from J, leaving 9 bases between. There are 15 residues in the CDR3. The CDR3 spells CAWSVTYSGANVLTF. As DNA, the CDR3 is TGTGCCTGGAGCGTTACTTACTCTGGGGCCAACGTCCTGACTTTC.

This chain links TRBV7-2 with TRBJ2-7, with 10 bases that match TRBD1. The germline V gene has CDR1 SGHTA and CDR2 FQGNSA. The V and J ends lost 4 bases and 6 bases, in that order; junction bases with no gene match: 6. The CDR3 is made up of 14 amino acids. CDR3: CASSSRQGAGEQYF. The CDR3 region has the DNA TGTGCCAGCAGCTCCAGACAGGGGGCGGGCGAGCAGTACTTC.